The source of this TCR beta chain is a study of blood T cell repertoires in COVID-19. On the study more broadly: Acute-phase and convalescent COVID-19 samples originated in the United States, Italy and Spain. Sources were T cells, B-cell-depleted T cells, or PBMCs; the material itself was cDNA or gDNA.

This clone appeared a few times. V shed 7 bases, J shed 4 bases, and the junction held 8 bases outside the gene matches. This CDR3 is built from 15 residues. Germline assignment: CDR1 SGHRS and CDR2 YFSETQ. In the original processing: By means of reference gene primer amplification, nucleated cell counts were estimated. TCRdb keeps only in-frame clones here, not all; method: immunoSEQ multiplex PCR. V and J calls plus clone size are reproduced from that table; the DNA served to infer D and trimming. The data hold roughly 320,000 clones, with approximately 85% observed a single time. The chain combines TRBV5-1 with TRBJ2-1; TRBD2 matches 10 bases. The sequence was obtained from a human donor in a cohort sampled during active COVID-19. The source material was peripheral blood. The CDR3 protein is CASCPGLASYNEQFF. The CDR3 DNA sequence: TGCGCCAGCTGTCCGGGACTAGCGTCTTACAATGAGCAGTTCTTC.